Presented here are 9 T cell receptor beta chains from one specimen sequenced in a study of Ad26.COV2.S vaccination and SARS-CoV-2 variants. The data were produced by immunoSEQ multiplex PCR, yet TCRdb's version contains in-frame clones alone and is incomplete. The sample includes roughly 300,000 clones, about 87% of them seen just once. Described treatment: around 19 received Ad26.COV2.S at low or high dose, single or two shots; several received placebo; per-sample allocation not given. Day 63 after the first vaccine or placebo injection was the time point for sampling. Sequencing used peripheral blood, obtained in a trial of Ad26.COV2.S vaccine versus placebo. The receptors stem from a person aged 18 to 59 who received the Ad26.COV2.S COVID-19 vaccine or a placebo.

The rearrangement joins TRBV5-1 to TRBJ2-1; 7 bases match TRBD2. This CDR3 has 16 amino acids. The V gene end was trimmed by 0 bases and the J gene end by 5 bases; junction bases not matched to a gene: 8. In germline, CDR1 is SGHRS, CDR2 YFSETQ. The CDR3 nucleotides read TGCGCCAGCAGCTTGGGAGGCGGGCTAGCGGACAATGAGCAGTTCTTC. It is translated as CASSLGGGLADNEQFF.

The chain joins TRBV11-1 to TRBJ2-1, with D perhaps matching TRBD1 or TRBD2 (5 bases each). V was trimmed by 4 bases and J by 4 bases, leaving 8 bases between them. Germline assignment: CDR1 SGHAT and CDR2 FQDESV (reference sequence). The CDR3 totals 13 residues. This CDR3 reads CASSSGAYNEQFF. The DNA for the CDR3 is TGTGCCAGCAGCTCCGGGGCGTACAATGAGCAGTTCTTC.

The V and J genes are TRBV7-2 and TRBJ2-7; D possibly corresponds to TRBD1 (5 bases). Germline CDR1 SGHTA, CDR2 FQGNSA. V lost 1 base and J lost 3, with 13 bases in between. The CDR3 covers 15 residues. The CDR3 spells CASSLGWQGSYEQYF. The CDR3 DNA reads as TGTGCCAGCAGCTTAGGGTGGCAGGGTAGCTACGAGCAGTACTTC.

Here the CDR3 DNA reads TGCGCCAGCAGCTCGGCGGCAGGCGGGGAGCTGTTTTTT. Its translation is CASSSAAGGELFF. The chain recombines TRBV5-1 with TRBJ2-2, with D hard to call. CDR1 is SGHRS and CDR2 is YFSETQ in the germline V gene. The ends were cut back, 3 bases at V and 7 bases at J, with 10 bases in the middle. The CDR3 runs to 13 residues.

This sequence joins TRBV18 and TRBJ2-5, with TRBD2 matching over 7 bases. Germline CDR1 reads KGHSH; CDR2 reads LQKENI. This CDR3 is built from 15 residues. Unmatched junction bases numbered 7, after V lost 1 base and J lost 5 bases. CDR3 in amino acids: CASSPRGGRGETQYF. CDR3 in DNA: TGTGCCAGCTCACCACGAGGCGGGAGAGGGGAGACCCAGTACTTC.

The chain couples TRBV11-2 to TRBJ2-3; TRBD1 or TRBD2 may be the D gene (6 bases each). The V end was cut by 7 bases, the J end by 5 bases, with 19 bases between. The CDR3 covers 15 residues. Germline CDR1 and CDR2: SGHAT and FQNNGV. The CDR3 loop reads CASTPRGASGDTQYF. The CDR3 DNA follows: TGTGCCAGCACCCCAAGGGGGGCGAGCGGAGATACGCAGTATTTT.

The chain combines TRBV5-1 with TRBJ2-1; weak D call: TRBD2 (6 bases). This CDR3 is built from 16 residues. The V gene's germline CDR1 is SGHRS and CDR2 YFSETQ. The V end lost 3 bases, the J end lost 9 bases, and 22 bases lay between the germline ends. The CDR3: CASSWASPQVGGEQFF. CDR3 DNA: TGCGCCAGCAGCTGGGCGAGCCCCCAGGTCGGGGGTGAGCAGTTCTTC.

The chain is built from TRBV10-3 and TRBJ1-4; D may be TRBD1 (5 bases). This CDR3 comprises 14 residues. Germline-derived CDR1 and CDR2 are ENHRY and SYGVKD. V lost 3 bases and J lost 7, with 12 bases in between. The CDR3 is CAISERQGGEKLFF. DNA of the CDR3: TGTGCCATCAGTGAAAGGCAGGGAGGTGAAAAACTGTTTTTT.

The chain is built from TRBV7-3 and TRBJ2-2; 14 nucleotides align to TRBD2. The CDR3 is made up of 14 amino acids. Germline assignment: CDR1 SGHTA and CDR2 FQGTGA. Unmatched junction bases numbered 2, after V lost 7 bases and J lost 7 bases. The CDR3 is CASTGTSGSGELFF. The CDR3 bases are TGTGCCAGCACTGGGACTAGCGGGAGCGGGGAGCTGTTTTTT.